This section outlines one T cell receptor beta chain sequence together with its context. Its antigen is unknown. The observed sequence ends 3 residues before the CDR3 terminus, with the missing tail filled in from the germline J gene. The sample belongs to a study of T cells in women clearing cervical HPV infection. As for the study in general: Cases: HPV16-related CIN3 or worse on histology, 2 invasive cancers.

Sequencing was performed with immunoSEQ multiplex PCR; in TCRdb, only in-frame clones are kept and a portion is missing. This table lists about 23,000 clones. Germline loops: CDR1 SGHNT, CDR2 YENEEA. This CDR3 has 14 residues. The J segment lost 6 bases and the V segment lost 5 bases, leaving 4 bases of the junction unmatched. The study, taken as a whole, reports: Richness differences could reflect unmeasured T-cell content per sample. Combining TCR richness with V gene abundances gave roughly 0.8 AUC.

The chain carries TRBV11-3 and TRBJ2-3; the match to TRBD2 covers 11 bases. Material for sequencing was blood buffy coat. The TCR comes from a woman aged 18 to 75 with a cervical HPV16 infection that either progressed to CIN3+ or cleared (not recorded which). The CDR3 bases that were read are TGTGCCAGCAGCCCCCGGACTAGCGGGGATACG. It yields the protein CASSPRTSGDT. The whole CDR3 protein is CASSPRTSGDTQYF.